A single TCR beta chain is shown here with its context. What it binds is unknown. iRepertoire HTBI primers and Arm-PCR of CDR3 regions built TCR beta libraries. One entry per CDR3 protein results from TCRdb running MiXCR on the multiplex PCR reads. The sample lists under 250,000 distinct CDR3 sequences, less than 20% seen once, with approximately 12% in the top ten. Sample time point: newly diagnosed GD, antithyroid drugs for less than 3 months. PBMC-extracted RNA yielded the TCR library. Germline V gene lookup returns CDR1 LGHDT and CDR2 YNNKEL (reference sequence). Trimming removed 0 bases from V and 6 bases from J, with 17 bases in between. CDR3 length: 16 residues. The sample is drawn from a study of regulatory T cells in long-lasting Graves disease. Study findings and constraints: Newly diagnosed disease favored TRBV20-1 and TRBJ2-1 over persistent disease. Relative to newly diagnosed Graves' patients, persistent ones had lower TCR diversity.

This sample also belongs to another study, concerning T cells in Graves' hyperthyroidism and ophthalmopathy. Per that paper: The blood repertoire included most of the expanded thyroid clonotypes above 0.001.

The sample in question was peripheral blood mononuclear cells (PBMCs), obtained at new diagnosis, from a patient treated with antithyroid drugs. The chain links TRBV3-1 to TRBJ2-5, with a tentative D call TRBD2 (6 bases). The origin of this receptor is a young woman with Graves disease. The CDR3 reads CASSQDPRAGPKTQYF. The DNA for the CDR3 is TGTGCCAGCAGCCAAGATCCCCGGGCGGGACCCAAGACCCAGTACTTC.